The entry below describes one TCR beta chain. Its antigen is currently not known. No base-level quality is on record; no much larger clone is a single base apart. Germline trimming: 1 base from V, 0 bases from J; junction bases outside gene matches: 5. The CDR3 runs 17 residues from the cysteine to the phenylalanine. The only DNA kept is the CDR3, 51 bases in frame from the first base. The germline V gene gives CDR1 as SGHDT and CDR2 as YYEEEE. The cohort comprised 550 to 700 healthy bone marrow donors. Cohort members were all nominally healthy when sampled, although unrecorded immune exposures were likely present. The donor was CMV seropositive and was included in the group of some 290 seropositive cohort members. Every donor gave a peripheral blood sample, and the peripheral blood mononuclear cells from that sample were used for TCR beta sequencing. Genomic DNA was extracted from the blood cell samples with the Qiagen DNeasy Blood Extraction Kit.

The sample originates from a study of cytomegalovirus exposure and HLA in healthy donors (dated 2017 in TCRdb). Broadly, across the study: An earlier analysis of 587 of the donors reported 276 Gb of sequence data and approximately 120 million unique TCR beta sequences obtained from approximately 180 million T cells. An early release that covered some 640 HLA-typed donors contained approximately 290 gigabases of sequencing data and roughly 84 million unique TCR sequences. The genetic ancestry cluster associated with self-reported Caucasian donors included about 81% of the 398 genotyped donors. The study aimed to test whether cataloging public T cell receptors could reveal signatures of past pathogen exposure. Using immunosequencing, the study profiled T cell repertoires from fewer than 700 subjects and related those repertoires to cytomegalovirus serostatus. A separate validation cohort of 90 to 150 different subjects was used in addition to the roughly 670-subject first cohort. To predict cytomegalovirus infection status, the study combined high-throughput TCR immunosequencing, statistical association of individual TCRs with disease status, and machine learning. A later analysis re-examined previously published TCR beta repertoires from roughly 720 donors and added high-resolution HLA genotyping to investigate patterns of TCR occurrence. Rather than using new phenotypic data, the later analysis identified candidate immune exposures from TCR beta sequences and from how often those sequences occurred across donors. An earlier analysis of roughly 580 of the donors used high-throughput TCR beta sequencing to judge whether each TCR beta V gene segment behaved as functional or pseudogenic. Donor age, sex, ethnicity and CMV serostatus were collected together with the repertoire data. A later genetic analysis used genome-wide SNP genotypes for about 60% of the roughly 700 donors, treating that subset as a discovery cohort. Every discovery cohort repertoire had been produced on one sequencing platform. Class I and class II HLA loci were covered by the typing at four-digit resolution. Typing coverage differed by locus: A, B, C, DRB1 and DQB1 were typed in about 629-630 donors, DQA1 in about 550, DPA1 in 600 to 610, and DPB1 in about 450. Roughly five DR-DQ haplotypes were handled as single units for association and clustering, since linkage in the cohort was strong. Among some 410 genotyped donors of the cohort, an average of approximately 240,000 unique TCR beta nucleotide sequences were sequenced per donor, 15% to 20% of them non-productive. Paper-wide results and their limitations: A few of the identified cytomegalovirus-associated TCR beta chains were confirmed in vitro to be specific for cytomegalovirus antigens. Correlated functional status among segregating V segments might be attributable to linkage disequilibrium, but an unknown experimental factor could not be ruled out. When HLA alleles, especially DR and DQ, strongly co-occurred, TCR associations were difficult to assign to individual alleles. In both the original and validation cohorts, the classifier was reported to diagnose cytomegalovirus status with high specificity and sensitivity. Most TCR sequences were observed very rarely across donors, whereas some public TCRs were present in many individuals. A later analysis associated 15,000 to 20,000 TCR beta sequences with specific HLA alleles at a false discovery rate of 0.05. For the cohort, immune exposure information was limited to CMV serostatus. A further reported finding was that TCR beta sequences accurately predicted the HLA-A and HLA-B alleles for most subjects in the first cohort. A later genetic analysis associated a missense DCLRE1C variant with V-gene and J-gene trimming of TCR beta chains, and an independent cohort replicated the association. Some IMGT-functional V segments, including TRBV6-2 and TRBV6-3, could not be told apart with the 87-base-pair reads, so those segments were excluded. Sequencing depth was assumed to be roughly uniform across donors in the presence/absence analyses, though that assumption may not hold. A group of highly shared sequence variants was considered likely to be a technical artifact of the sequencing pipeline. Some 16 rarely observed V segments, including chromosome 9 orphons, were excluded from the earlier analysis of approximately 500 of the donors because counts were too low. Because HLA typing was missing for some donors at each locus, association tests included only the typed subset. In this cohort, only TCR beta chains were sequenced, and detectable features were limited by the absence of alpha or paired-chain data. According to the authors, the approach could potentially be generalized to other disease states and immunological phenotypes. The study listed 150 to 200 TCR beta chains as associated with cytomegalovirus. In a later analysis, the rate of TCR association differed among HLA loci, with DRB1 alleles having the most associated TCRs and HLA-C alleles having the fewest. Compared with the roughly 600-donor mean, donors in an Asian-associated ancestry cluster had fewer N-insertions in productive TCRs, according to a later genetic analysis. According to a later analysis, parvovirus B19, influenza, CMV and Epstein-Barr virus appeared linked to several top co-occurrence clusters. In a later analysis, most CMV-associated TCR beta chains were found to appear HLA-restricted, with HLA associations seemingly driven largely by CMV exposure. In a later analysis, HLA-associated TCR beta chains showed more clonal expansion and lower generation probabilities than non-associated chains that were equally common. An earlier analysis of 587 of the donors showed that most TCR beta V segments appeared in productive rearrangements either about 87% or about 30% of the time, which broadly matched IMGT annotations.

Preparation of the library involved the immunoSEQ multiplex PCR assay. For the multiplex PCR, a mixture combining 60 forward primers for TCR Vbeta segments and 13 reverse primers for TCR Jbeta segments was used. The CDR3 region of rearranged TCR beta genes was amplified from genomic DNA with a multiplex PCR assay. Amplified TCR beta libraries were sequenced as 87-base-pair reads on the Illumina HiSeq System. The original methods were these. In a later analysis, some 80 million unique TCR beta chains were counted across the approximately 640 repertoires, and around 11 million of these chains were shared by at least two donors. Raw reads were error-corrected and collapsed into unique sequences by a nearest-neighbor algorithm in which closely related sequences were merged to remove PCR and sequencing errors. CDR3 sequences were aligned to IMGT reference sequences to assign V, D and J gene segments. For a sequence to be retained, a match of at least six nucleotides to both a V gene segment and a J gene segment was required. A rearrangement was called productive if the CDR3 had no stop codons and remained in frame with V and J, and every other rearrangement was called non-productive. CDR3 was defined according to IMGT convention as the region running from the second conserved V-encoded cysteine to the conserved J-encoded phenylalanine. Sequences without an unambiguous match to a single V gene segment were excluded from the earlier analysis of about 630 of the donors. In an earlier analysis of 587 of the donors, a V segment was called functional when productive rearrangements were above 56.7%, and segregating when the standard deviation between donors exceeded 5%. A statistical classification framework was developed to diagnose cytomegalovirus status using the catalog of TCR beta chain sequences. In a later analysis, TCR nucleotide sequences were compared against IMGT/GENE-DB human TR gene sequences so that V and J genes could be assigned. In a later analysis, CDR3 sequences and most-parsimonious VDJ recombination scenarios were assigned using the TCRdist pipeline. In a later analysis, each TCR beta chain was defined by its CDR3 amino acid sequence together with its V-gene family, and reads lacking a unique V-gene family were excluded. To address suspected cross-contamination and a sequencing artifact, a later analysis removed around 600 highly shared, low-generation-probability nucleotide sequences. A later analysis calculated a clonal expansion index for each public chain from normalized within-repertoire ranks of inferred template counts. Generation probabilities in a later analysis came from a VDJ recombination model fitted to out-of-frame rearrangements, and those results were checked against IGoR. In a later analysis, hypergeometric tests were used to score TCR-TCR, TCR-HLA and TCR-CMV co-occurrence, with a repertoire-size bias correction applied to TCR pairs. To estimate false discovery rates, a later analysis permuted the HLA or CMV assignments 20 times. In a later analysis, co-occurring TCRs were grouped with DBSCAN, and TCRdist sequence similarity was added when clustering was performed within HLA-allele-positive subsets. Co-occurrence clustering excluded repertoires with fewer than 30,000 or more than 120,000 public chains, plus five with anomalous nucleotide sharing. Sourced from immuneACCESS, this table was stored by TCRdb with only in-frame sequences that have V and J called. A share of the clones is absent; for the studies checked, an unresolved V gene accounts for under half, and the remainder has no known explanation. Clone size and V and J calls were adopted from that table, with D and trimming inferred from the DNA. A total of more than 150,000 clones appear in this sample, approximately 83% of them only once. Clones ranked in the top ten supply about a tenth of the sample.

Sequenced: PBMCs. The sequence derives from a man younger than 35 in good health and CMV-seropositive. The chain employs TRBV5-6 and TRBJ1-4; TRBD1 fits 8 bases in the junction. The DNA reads TGTGCCAGCAGCTTGTATGCAGGGGGCACAACTAATGAAAAACTGTTTTTT. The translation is CASSLYAGGTTNEKLFF.